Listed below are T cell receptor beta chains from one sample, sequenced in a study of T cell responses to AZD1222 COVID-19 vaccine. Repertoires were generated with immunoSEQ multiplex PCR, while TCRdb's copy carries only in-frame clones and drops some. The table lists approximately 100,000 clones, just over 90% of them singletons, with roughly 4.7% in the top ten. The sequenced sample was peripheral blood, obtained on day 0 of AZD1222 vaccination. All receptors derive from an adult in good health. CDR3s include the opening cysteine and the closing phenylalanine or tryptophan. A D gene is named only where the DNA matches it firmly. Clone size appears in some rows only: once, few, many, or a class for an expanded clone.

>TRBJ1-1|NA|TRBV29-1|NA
TGCAGCGTTGAAGACCTAGGGCATGGTAAGACTGAAGCTTTCTTT
CSVEDLGHGKTEAFF
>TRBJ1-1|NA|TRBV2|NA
TGTGCCAGCAGGCAAAGCTATGAAGCTTTCTTT
CASRQSYEAFF
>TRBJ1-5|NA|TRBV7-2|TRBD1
TGTGCCAGCAGCCCAAGACAGGGGGAAGGTCAGCCCCAGCATTTT
CASSPRQGEGQPQHF
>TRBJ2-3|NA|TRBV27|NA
TGTGCCAGCAGCCCTTTAGGGGGCACAGATACGCAGTATTTT
CASSPLGGTDTQYF
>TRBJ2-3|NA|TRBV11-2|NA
TGTGCCAGCAGTTCGACAGGGCGGGAAACAGATACGCAGTATTTT
CASSSTGRETDTQYF
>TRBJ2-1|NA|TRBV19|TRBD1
TGTGCCAGTATTTCCGCCGGGACAGGGGGAATTCCAGAGCAGTTCTTC
CASISAGTGGIPEQFF
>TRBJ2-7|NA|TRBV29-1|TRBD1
TGCAGCGTTGAAGGGGCAGGGACAGGGATATACGAGCAGTACTTC
CSVEGAGTGIYEQYF
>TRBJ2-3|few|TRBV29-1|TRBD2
TGCAGCGTTGAAGACCCCCCTAGCGGGGGGCACCTCACAGATACGCAGTATTTT
CSVEDPPSGGHLTDTQYF
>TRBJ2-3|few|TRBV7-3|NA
TGTGCCAGCAGCCGGGACAGCACAGATACGCAGTATTTT
CASSRDSTDTQYF
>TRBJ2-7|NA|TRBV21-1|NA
TGTGCCAGCAAGTTGCTACCCTACGAGCAGTACTTC
CASKLLPYEQYF
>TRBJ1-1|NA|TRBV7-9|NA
TGTGCCAGCGCCCTAGCGGAGGGACATAACACTGAAGCTTTCTTT
CASALAEGHNTEAFF
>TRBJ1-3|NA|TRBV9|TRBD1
TGTGCCAGCAGCGGGGGGACAGGGGGCTCTGGAAACACCATATATTTT
CASSGGTGGSGNTIYF
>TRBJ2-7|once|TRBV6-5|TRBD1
TGTGCCAGCAGTTACTCAGGGACAGGGGTTTACGAGCAGTACTTC
CASSYSGTGVYEQYF
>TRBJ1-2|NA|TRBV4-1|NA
TGCGCCAGCAGCCAACAACCCAGATTGATGGAGGGCTACACCTTC
CASSQQPRLMEGYTF
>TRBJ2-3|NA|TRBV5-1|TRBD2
TGCGCCAGCAGCCTAACTAGCGGGGTGAGCACAGATACGCAGTATTTT
CASSLTSGVSTDTQYF
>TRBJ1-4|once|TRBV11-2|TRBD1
TGTGCCAGCAGCTTAAGGGGACAGAGCAAAAATGAAAAACTGTTTTTT
CASSLRGQSKNEKLFF
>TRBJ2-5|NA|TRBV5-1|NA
TGCGCCAGCAGCTTGGGGGGGGCGCAGACCCAGTACTTC
CASSLGGAQTQYF
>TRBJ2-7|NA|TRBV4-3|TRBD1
TGCGCCAGCAGCCACGTACTCACACTGGGACAGAACTCTGAGCAGTACTTC
CASSHVLTLGQNSEQYF
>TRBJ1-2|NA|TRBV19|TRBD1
TGTGCCAGTAGTACGACCAGGACAGGGGTTCAGCGCTATGGCTACACCTTC
CASSTTRTGVQRYGYTF
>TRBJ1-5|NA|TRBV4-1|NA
TGCGCCAGCAGCCTTGGGGTTGGCAGCAATCAGCCCCAGCATTTT
CASSLGVGSNQPQHF
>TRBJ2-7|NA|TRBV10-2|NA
TGCGCCAGCAGTGTTTCTGGGGGCGCCTCCTACGAGCAGTACTTC
CASSVSGGASYEQYF
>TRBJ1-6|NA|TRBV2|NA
TGTGCCAGCACTATGCAGGACTCCTATAATTCACCCCTCCACTTT
CASTMQDSYNSPLHF
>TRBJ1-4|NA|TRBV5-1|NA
TGCGCCAGCAGCTTGGGCCATTCCCACGGGAAACTGTTTTTT
CASSLGHSHGKLFF
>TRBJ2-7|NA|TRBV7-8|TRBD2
TGTGCCAGCAGCAAAGAGAGAATAGCGGGGTCCTACGAGCAGTACTTC
CASSKERIAGSYEQYF
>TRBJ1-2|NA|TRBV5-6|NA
TGTGCCAGCAGGAGGGGACACATCTATGGCTACACCTTC
CASRRGHIYGYTF
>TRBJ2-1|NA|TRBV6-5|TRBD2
TGTGCCAGCAGCTCCACGGGGGGGGAAAACAATGAGCAGTTCTTC
CASSSTGGENNEQFF
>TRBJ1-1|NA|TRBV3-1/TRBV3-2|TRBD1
TGTGCCAGCAGGCGCCGGGACAGCGCACTCACTGAAGCTTTCTTT
CASRRRDSALTEAFF
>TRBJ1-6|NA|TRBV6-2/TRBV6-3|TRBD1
TGTGCCAGCACCCCAGGGGGCTCCTATAATTCACCCCTCCACTTT
CASTPGGSYNSPLHF
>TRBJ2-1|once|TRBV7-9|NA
TGTGCCAGCAGCTTAGTGGGGGACTACAATGAGCAGTTCTTC
CASSLVGDYNEQFF
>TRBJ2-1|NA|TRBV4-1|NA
TGCGCCAGCAGCCCCAGGGCTAGCGTTCCCCTAAATGAGCAGTTCTTC
CASSPRASVPLNEQFF
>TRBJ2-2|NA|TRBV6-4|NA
TGTGCCAGCAGTGACGAAGGGGGATTACCCGGGGAGCTGTTTTTT
CASSDEGGLPGELFF
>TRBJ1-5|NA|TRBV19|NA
TGTGCCAGTAGTCCCCGGTTTAGCAATCAGCCCCAGCATTTT
CASSPRFSNQPQHF
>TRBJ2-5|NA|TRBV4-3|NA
TGCGCCAGCAGCCAAGACGGCTATGGAGCGACAGAGACCCAGTACTTC
CASSQDGYGATETQYF
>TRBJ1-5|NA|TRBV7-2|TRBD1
TGTGCCAGCAGCTTATATGAGACAGGGGTTAATCAGCCCCAGCATTTT
CASSLYETGVNQPQHF
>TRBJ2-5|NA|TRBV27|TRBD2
TGTGCCAGCAGTTTTTTAGCGGGGGGCAAAGAGACCCAGTACTTC
CASSFLAGGKETQYF
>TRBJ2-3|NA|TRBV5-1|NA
TGCGCCAGCAGCCGTCTAGGTGGCTTCACAGATACGCAGTATTTT
CASSRLGGFTDTQYF
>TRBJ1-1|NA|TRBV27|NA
TGTGCCAGCAGTTTACACAGGGACACTGAAGCTTTCTTT
CASSLHRDTEAFF
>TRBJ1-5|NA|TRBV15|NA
TGTGCCACCAGCGCCTCAGAGTATAGCAATCAGCCCCAGCATTTT
CATSASEYSNQPQHF
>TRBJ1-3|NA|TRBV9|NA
TGTGCCAGCAGCGTAGCCCCGGGGCGCAGCTCTGGAAACACCATATATTTT
CASSVAPGRSSGNTIYF
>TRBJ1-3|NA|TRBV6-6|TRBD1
TGTGCCAGCAGGGACAGGGGATGGGGAAACACCATATATTTT
CASRDRGWGNTIYF
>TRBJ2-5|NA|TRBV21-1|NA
TGTGCCAGCAGCCACGACACTCCCGGGGAGACCCAGTACTTC
CASSHDTPGETQYF
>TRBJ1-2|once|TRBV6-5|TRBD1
TGTGCCATCAAAACCAGGGGGAGGGATGGCTACACCTTC
CAIKTRGRDGYTF
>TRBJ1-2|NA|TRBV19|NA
TGTGCCAGTAGTATATTCACAGAGTATGGCTACACCTTC
CASSIFTEYGYTF
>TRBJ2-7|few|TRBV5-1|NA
TGCGCCAGCAGCTTGGGGGATTACGAGCAGTACTTC
CASSLGDYEQYF
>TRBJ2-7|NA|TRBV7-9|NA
TGTGCCAGCAGCTTACGCCAGGGCAAGTACGAGCAGTACTTC
CASSLRQGKYEQYF
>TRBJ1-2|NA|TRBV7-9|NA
TGTGCCAGCAGCTTAACCGCTCAGCGTAGCTATGGCTACACCTTC
CASSLTAQRSYGYTF
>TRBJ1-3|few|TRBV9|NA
TGTGCCAGCAGCGTAGTGGGGCAGGAAAATGGAAACACCATATATTTT
CASSVVGQENGNTIYF
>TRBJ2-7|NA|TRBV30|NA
TGTGCCTGGAGTGTACACCGGGGGCCCTCCTACGAGCAGTACTTC
CAWSVHRGPSYEQYF
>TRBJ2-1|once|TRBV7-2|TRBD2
TGTGCCAGCAGCCACCGCGGGACTAGCGGGGGCGGAGAGCAGTTCTTC
CASSHRGTSGGGEQFF
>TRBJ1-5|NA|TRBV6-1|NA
TGTGCCAGCAGTGAGGTACAAACCAATCAGCCCCAGCATTTT
CASSEVQTNQPQHF
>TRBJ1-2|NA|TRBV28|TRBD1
TGTGCCTGCTGGTTGGGACAGGGTAGAGGCTACACCTTC
CACWLGQGRGYTF
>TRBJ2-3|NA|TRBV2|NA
TGTGCCAGCAGCTCGGACATCACAGATACGCAGTATTTT
CASSSDITDTQYF
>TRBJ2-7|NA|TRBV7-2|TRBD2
TGTGCCAGCAGCCCCGGGGGGACGGTTTCCTACGAGCAGTACTTC
CASSPGGTVSYEQYF
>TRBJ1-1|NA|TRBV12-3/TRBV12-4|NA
TGTGCCAGCAGTTACAGGGTGAACACTGAAGCTTTCTTT
CASSYRVNTEAFF
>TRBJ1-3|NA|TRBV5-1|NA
TGCGCCAGCAGCCCTTTACCAGGGTCTGGAAACACCATATATTTT
CASSPLPGSGNTIYF
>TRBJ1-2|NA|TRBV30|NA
TGTGCCTGGAGAGCGTGGGGGGAGGGCTATGGCTACACCTTC
CAWRAWGEGYGYTF
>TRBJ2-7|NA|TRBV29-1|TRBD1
TGCAGCGTCGCAGACCAGGGGGCGGGTGAGCAGTACTTC
CSVADQGAGEQYF
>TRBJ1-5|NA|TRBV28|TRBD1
TGTGCCAGCAGTCCTTGGACAGGGGGCAATCAGCCCCAGCATTTT
CASSPWTGGNQPQHF